The T cell receptor (beta chain) described here comes from a study of blood T cell repertoires in COVID-19. Study overall: Whether acute or convalescent, the COVID-19 samples came from the United States, Italy and Spain. PBMCs, B-cell-depleted T cells, or T cells were the source of the cDNA or gDNA that made up the material.

V dropped 1 base and J dropped 4 bases, with 14 bases sitting between them. Germline V gives CDR1 SGHTA, CDR2 FQGNSA. The CDR3 is 15 residues long. In the original analysis: Estimated nucleated cell counts came from reference gene primer amplification. Clones were sequenced by immunoSEQ multiplex PCR, and TCRdb holds only the in-frame ones, with some missing. D and trimming were read from the DNA, whereas the V and J calls and clone size are those reported in that table. This table holds under 250,000 clones, approximately 84% found once. The gene calls are TRBV7-2 and TRBJ2-7; tentatively, D is TRBD2 (7 bases). The receptor's source is a man between 45 and 60 years old with acute or convalescent COVID-19. Sequencing was done on a sample of peripheral blood. Here the CDR3 DNA reads TGTGCCAGCAGCTTAGAGGGAGGGGGGCAGTACGAGCAGTACTTC. It is translated as CASSLEGGGQYEQYF.